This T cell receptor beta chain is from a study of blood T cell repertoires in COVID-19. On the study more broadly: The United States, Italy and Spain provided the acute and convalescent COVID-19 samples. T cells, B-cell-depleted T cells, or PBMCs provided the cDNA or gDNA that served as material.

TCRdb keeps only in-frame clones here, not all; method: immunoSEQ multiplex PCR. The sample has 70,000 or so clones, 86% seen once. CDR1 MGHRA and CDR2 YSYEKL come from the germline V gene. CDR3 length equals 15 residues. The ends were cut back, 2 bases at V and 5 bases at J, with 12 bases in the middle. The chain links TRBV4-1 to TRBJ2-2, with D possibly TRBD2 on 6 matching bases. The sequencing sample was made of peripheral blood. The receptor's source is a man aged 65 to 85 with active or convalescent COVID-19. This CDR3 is CASSQSSGRTGELFF. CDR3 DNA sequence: TGCGCCAGCAGCCAATCCAGCGGGCGGACCGGGGAGCTGTTTTTT.